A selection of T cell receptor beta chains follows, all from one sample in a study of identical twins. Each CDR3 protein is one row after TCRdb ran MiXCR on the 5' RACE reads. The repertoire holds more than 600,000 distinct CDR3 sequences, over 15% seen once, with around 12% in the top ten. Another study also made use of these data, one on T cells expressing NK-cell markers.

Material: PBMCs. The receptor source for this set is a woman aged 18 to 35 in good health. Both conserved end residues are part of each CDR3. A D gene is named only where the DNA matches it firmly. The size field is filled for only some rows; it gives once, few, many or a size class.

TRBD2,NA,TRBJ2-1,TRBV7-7,CASSPGGLAGGSEQFF,TGTGCCAGCAGCCCAGGGGGTCTAGCGGGAGGTTCTGAGCAGTTCTTC
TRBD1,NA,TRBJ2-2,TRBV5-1,CASSFTSDRGSEAGELFF,TGCGCCAGCAGCTTTACCTCGGACAGGGGGTCGGAGGCCGGGGAGCTGTTTTTT
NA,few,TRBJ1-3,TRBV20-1,CSAYRGLPSGNTIYF,TGCAGTGCTTATAGGGGGTTACCCTCTGGAAACACCATATATTTT
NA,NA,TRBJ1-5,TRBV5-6,CASSPRGGGGPQHF,TGTGCCAGCAGCCCGAGGGGAGGCGGGGGGCCCCAGCATTTT
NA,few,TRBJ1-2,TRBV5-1,CASSLGYGGGYTF,TGCGCCAGCAGCTTGGGGTACGGGGGAGGCTACACCTTC
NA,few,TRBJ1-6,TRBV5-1,CASSFGGGDSPLHF,TGCGCCAGCAGCTTTGGGGGTGGGGATTCACCCCTCCACTTT
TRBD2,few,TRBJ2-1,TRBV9,CASSVGRGLGRETTYNEQFF,TGTGCCAGCAGCGTGGGGAGGGGTCTGGGGCGGGAGACGACCTACAATGAGCAGTTCTTC
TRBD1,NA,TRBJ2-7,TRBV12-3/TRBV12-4,CASSLVGTGTYEQYF,TGTGCCAGCAGTTTAGTTGGGACAGGGACCTACGAGCAGTACTTC
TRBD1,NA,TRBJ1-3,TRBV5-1,CASSDQTGKGNTIYF,TGCGCCAGCAGCGACCAGACAGGGAAGGGAAACACCATATATTTT
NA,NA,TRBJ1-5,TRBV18,CASSALDGKNQPQHF,TGTGCCAGCTCAGCCCTGGACGGGAAGAATCAGCCCCAGCATTTT
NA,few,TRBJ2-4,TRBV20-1,CSAMQGIAKNIQYF,TGCAGTGCTATGCAGGGTATAGCCAAAAACATTCAGTACTTC
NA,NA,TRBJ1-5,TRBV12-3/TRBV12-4,CASSLGSGYNQPQHF,TGTGCCAGCAGTTTAGGTTCGGGATACAATCAGCCCCAGCATTTT
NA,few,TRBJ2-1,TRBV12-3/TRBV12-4,CASRASRDGDNEQFF,TGTGCCAGCAGGGCTTCCCGGGACGGGGACAATGAGCAGTTCTTC
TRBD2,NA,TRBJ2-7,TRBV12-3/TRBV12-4,CASIGRAEQYF,TGTGCCAGCATTGGGAGGGCCGAGCAGTACTTC
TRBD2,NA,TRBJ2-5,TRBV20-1,CSARGRLAAETQYF,TGCAGTGCTAGAGGAAGACTAGCGGCTGAGACCCAGTACTTC
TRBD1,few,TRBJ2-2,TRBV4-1,CASSQGRDSFNTGELFF,TGCGCCAGCAGCCAGGGCCGGGACAGCTTCAACACCGGGGAGCTGTTTTTT
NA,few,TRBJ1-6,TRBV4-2,CASSQTGLGNSPLHF,TGTGCCAGCAGCCAGACCGGACTGGGAAATTCACCCCTCCACTTT
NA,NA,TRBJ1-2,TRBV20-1,CSAFFSGAYYGYTF,TGCAGTGCTTTTTTCTCCGGGGCCTACTATGGCTACACCTTC
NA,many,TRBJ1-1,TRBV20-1,CSAGGELHTEAFF,TGCAGTGCTGGGGGGGAGCTTCACACTGAAGCTTTCTTT
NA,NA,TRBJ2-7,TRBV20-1,CSARGDSREQYF,TGCAGTGCTAGGGGGGACTCCCGCGAGCAGTACTTC
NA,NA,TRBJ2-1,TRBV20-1,CSAFPRMGSTSYNEQFF,TGCAGTGCTTTCCCTAGGATGGGCTCCACGTCCTACAATGAGCAGTTCTTC
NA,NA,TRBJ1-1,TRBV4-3,CASSQERGMGTEAFF,TGCGCCAGCAGCCAAGAGCGGGGAATGGGCACTGAAGCTTTCTTT
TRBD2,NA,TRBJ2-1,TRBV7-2,CASSPGGGRLHEQFF,TGTGCCAGCAGCCCCGGTGGCGGGAGGTTGCATGAGCAGTTCTTC
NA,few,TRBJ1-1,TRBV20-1,CSAREQGKGTEAFF,TGCAGTGCTAGGGAGCAGGGGAAAGGCACTGAAGCTTTCTTT
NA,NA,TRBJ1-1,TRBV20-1,CSASKDLNTEAFF,TGCAGTGCTAGTAAGGATTTGAACACTGAAGCTTTCTTT
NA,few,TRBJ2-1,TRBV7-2,CASSLVIGVGTGQFF,TGTGCCAGCAGCTTAGTAATAGGAGTGGGGACGGGGCAGTTCTTC
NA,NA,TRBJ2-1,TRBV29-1,CSGEGASGYNEQFF,TGCAGCGGGGAGGGGGCTTCTGGGTACAATGAGCAGTTCTTC
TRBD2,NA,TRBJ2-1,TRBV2,CASSATSGTWNEQFF,TGTGCCAGCAGCGCGACTAGCGGGACCTGGAATGAGCAGTTCTTC
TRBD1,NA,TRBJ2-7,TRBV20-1,CSATPPGQGTYEQYF,TGCAGTGCTACCCCCCCCGGACAGGGAACCTACGAGCAGTACTTC
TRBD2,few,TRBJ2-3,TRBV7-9,CASSLRLAGVLDTQYF,TGTGCCAGCAGCTTACGGCTAGCGGGAGTGTTGGATACGCAGTATTTT
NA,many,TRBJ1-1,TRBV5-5,CASSFNTNTEAFF,TGTGCCAGCAGCTTTAATACGAACACTGAAGCTTTCTTT
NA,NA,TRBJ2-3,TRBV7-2,CASSSPRGVSGDTQYF,TGTGCCAGCTCTTCCCCCCGCGGAGTGTCGGGAGATACGCAGTATTTT
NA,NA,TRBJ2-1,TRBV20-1,CSARRSLGGNEQFF,TGCAGTGCTAGAAGGAGCTTGGGGGGCAATGAGCAGTTCTTC
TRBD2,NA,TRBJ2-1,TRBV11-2,CASSTREEAYNEQFF,TGTGCCAGCAGCACGCGGGAGGAGGCCTACAATGAGCAGTTCTTC
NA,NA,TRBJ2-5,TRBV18,CASSPTDQETQYF,TGTGCCAGCTCACCAACGGACCAAGAGACCCAGTACTTC
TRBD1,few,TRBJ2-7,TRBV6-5,CASSSGQSREYF,TGTGCCAGCAGTTCGGGACAGTCCAGGGAGTACTTC
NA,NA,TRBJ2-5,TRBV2,CASRILGETQYF,TGTGCCAGCCGTATCCTAGGGGAGACCCAGTACTTC
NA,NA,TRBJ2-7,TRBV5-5,CASSSRQELLYEQYF,TGTGCCAGCAGCTCTAGACAGGAACTCCTCTACGAGCAGTACTTC
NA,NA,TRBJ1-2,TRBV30,CAWSVQGINYGYTF,TGTGCCTGGAGTGTACAGGGTATTAACTATGGCTACACCTTC
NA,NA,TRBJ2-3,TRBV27,CASSFIGPSGTDTQYF,TGTGCCAGCAGTTTCATAGGGCCTTCGGGCACAGATACGCAGTATTTT
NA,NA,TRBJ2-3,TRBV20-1,CSAKVLRGGTDTQYF,TGCAGTGCTAAAGTGTTGAGGGGAGGCACAGATACGCAGTATTTT
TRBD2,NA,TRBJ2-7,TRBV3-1,CASSIRTGTSGRKHEQYF,TGTGCCAGCAGCATCCGTACGGGGACTAGCGGGAGAAAACACGAGCAGTACTTC
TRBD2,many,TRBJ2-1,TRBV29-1,CSAKAGGPNNEQFF,TGCAGCGCTAAAGCGGGAGGGCCCAACAATGAGCAGTTCTTC
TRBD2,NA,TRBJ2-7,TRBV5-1,CASSPGTKSSYEQYF,TGCGCCAGCAGCCCGGGGACTAAAAGCTCCTACGAGCAGTACTTC
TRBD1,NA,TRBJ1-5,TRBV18,CASSPPGDRSIQPQHF,TGTGCCAGCTCACCACCGGGGGACAGGAGCATTCAGCCCCAGCATTTT
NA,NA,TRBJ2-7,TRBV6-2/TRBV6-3,CASSWTGTDYEQYF,TGTGCCAGCAGCTGGACCGGGACGGATTACGAGCAGTACTTC
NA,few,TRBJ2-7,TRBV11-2,CASSLDRLSYEQYF,TGTGCCAGCAGCTTAGATCGCTTGAGCTACGAGCAGTACTTC
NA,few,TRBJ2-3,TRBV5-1,CASSTGSTTPTDTQYF,TGCGCCAGCAGCACCGGCTCCACGACGCCCACAGATACGCAGTATTTT
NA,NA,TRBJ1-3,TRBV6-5,CASSYSGGSHTIYF,TGTGCCAGCAGTTACTCCGGGGGCAGTCACACCATATATTTT
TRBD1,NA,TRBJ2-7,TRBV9,CASSVGGTGHYEQYF,TGTGCCAGCAGCGTAGGTGGGACAGGCCACTACGAGCAGTACTTC
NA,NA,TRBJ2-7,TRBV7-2,CASSLALRGAQPYEQYF,TGTGCCAGCAGCTTAGCGCTTAGGGGGGCTCAACCCTACGAGCAGTACTTC
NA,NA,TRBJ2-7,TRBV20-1,CSATLPGAPSYEQYF,TGCAGTGCTACACTCCCCGGGGCCCCCTCCTACGAGCAGTACTTC
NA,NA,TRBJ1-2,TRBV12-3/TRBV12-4,CASAIRGDYTF,TGTGCCAGTGCAATCAGGGGAGACTACACCTTC
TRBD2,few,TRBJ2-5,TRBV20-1,CSAASGLQETQYF,TGCAGTGCCGCTAGCGGTCTCCAAGAGACCCAGTACTTC
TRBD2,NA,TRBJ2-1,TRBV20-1,CSDASGYNEQFF,TGCAGTGATGCTAGCGGCTACAATGAGCAGTTCTTC
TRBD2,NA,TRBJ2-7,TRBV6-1,CASRTPLASGQYF,TGTGCCAGCAGGACCCCACTAGCGTCCGGGCAGTACTTC
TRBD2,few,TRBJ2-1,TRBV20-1,CSARLAGGGDEQFF,TGCAGTGCTAGGCTGGCGGGGGGCGGAGATGAGCAGTTCTTC
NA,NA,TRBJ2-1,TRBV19,CASSSHPTGDEQFF,TGTGCCAGTAGTTCCCACCCCACAGGTGATGAGCAGTTCTTC